The next 13 T cell receptor beta chains were all read from a single sample in a study of blood T cell repertoires in COVID-19. Sequencing used immunoSEQ multiplex PCR; TCRdb keeps in-frame clones, though not all of them. The sample shows around 300,000 clones, over 75% of them seen only once. Sequenced sample: PBMCs or T cells enriched from blood (not recorded which). The receptors derive from a woman aged 25 to 39 who had recovered from COVID-19.

The J gene is TRBJ2-1, the V gene TRBV30; 8 positions agree with TRBD2. The CDR3 is made up of 13 amino acids. From germline, CDR1 is GTSNPN and CDR2 SVGIG (reference sequence). J lost 9 bases, V lost 5 bases, and 9 bases had no gene match. CDR3 nucleotides: TGTGCCTGGGATGGGACTAGTAGCCCTGAGCAGTTCTTC. This codes for CAWDGTSSPEQFF.

This chain joins TRBV5-6 and TRBJ1-5; a possible D gene is TRBD1 (6 bases). The germline V gene encodes CDR1 SGHDT and CDR2 YYEEEE. V was shortened by 3 bases and J by 4 bases, with 14 bases between the two germline ends. The CDR3 has 15 amino acids. The CDR3 DNA follows: TGTGCCAGCAGCTCCATCGACAGGTTGAATCAGCCCCAGCATTTT. Translation: CASSSIDRLNQPQHF.

The V gene is TRBV6-5, the J gene TRBJ1-4; D may be TRBD1 (6 bases). Trimming removed 2 bases from V and 8 bases from J, with 9 bases in between. CDR1 and CDR2 from the germline V gene are MNHEY and SVGAGI. This CDR3 has 13 residues. CDR3 amino acids: CASSYDRLEKLFF. The CDR3 bases are TGTGCCAGCAGTTACGACAGGCTAGAAAAACTGTTTTTT.

The chain recombines TRBV29-1 with TRBJ2-1; tentatively, D is TRBD1 (5 bases). V gave up 4 bases and J gave up 6 bases, with 16 bases separating them. The V gene's germline CDR1 is SQVTM and CDR2 ANQGSEA. This CDR3 is built from 14 residues. DNA of the CDR3: TGCAGCGTTGGTTCCCAGGGTTACCTCAATGAGCAGTTCTTC. Translation: CSVGSQGYLNEQFF.

The chain combines TRBV20-1 with TRBJ1-3; 7 positions match TRBD1. The CDR3 length is 13 residues. In germline, CDR1 is DFQATT, CDR2 SNEGSKA (reference sequence). V lost 3 bases, J lost 2 bases, and 1 base stayed unmatched. CDR3 sequence (DNA): TGCAGTGCTAGTACAGGGGCTGGAAACACCATATATTTT. It is translated as CSASTGAGNTIYF.

This chain joins TRBV20-1 and TRBJ1-2, with 7 positions matching TRBD1. J was trimmed by 8 bases and V by 6 bases; bases with no gene match: 12. The germline CDR1 and CDR2 sequences are DFQATT and SNEGSKA (reference sequence). The CDR3 extends over 13 amino acids. CDR3 nucleotide sequence: TGCAGTGCCAGTATGAGGGGGCAGAGGGGCTACACCTTC. It specifies CSASMRGQRGYTF.

The V gene is TRBV5-1, the J gene TRBJ1-5; 11 bases match TRBD1. The J segment lost 7 bases and the V segment lost 4 bases, leaving 10 bases of the junction unmatched. There are 16 residues in the CDR3. Germline lookup yields CDR1 SGHRS and CDR2 YFSETQ. The CDR3 DNA follows: TGCGCCAGCAGCCCCACGGGACAGGGGGGTGGCCAGCCCCAGCATTTT. Its translation: CASSPTGQGGGQPQHF.

The chain employs TRBV19 and TRBJ1-4; D uncertain. CDR1 and CDR2 (germline): LNHDA, SQIVND (reference sequence). The CDR3 has 20 residues. V was cut by 5 bases and J by 0 bases, with 25 bases left in between. This CDR3 is CASSPPPPYLASATNEKLFF. CDR3 nucleotide sequence: TGTGCCAGTAGTCCCCCCCCGCCATATCTCGCTAGCGCAACTAATGAAAAACTGTTTTTT.

The chain recombines TRBV11-2 with TRBJ2-3, with TRBD2 as a possible D gene (6 bases). This CDR3 is 15 amino acids long. Germline V gives CDR1 SGHAT, CDR2 FQNNGV. V lost 2 bases and J 2 bases, leaving 11 bases between the germline ends. The CDR3 loop is CASSLRGTNTDTQYF. CDR3 sequence (DNA): TGTGCCAGCAGCTTACGCGGGACCAACACAGATACGCAGTATTTT.

The chain links TRBV10-3 to TRBJ1-1; weak D call: TRBD1 (6 bases). This CDR3 has 14 amino acids. Germline values: CDR1 ENHRY, CDR2 SYGVKD. With 5 bases removed from V and 1 base from J, the gap between germline ends came to 11 bases. The chain's CDR3 is CAISTGFSNTEAFF. DNA for the CDR3: TGTGCCATCAGTACAGGGTTTTCGAACACTGAAGCTTTCTTT.

The gene calls are TRBV13 and TRBJ2-5, with TRBD1 matching 7 bases. Per germline, CDR1 PRHDT and CDR2 FYEKMQ (reference sequence). The CDR3 loop spans 15 amino acids. The V segment lost 3 bases and the J segment 5 bases; nucleotides outside the gene matches: 9. The CDR3 bases are TGTGCCAGCAGCTTCTCTCGACAGGGCGGGGAGACCCAGTACTTC. Its translation is CASSFSRQGGETQYF.

V and J are TRBV18 and TRBJ2-1; D is perhaps TRBD2 (6 bases). The CDR3 contains 15 residues. Per the germline V gene, CDR1 is KGHSH and CDR2 is LQKENI. The V gene lost 2 bases and the J gene lost 3 bases, with 11 bases spanning the gap. CDR3 residues: CASSPGGVSYNEQFF. CDR3 bases: TGTGCCAGCTCACCAGGCGGGGTCAGCTACAATGAGCAGTTCTTC. Full variable domain (outside the CDR3, taken from reference TRBV18 and TRBJ2-1): NAGVMQNPRHLVRRRGQEARLRCSPMKGHSHVYWYRQLPEEGLKFMVYLQKENIIDESGMPKERFSAEFPKEGPSILRIQQVVRGDSAAYFCASSPGGVSYNEQFFGPGTRLTVL.

V gene TRBV3-1 (or the pseudogene TRBV3-2) combines with J gene TRBJ2-6; D gene uncertain. Looked up from germline, CDR1 is LGHDT and CDR2 is YNNKEL (reference sequence). V was shortened by 1 base and J by 0 bases, with 7 bases between the two germline ends. The CDR3 runs 16 residues. CDR3 in amino acids: CASSQAAVSGANVLTF. Written as DNA, the CDR3 is TGTGCCAGCAGCCAAGCCGCAGTCTCTGGGGCCAACGTCCTGACTTTC.